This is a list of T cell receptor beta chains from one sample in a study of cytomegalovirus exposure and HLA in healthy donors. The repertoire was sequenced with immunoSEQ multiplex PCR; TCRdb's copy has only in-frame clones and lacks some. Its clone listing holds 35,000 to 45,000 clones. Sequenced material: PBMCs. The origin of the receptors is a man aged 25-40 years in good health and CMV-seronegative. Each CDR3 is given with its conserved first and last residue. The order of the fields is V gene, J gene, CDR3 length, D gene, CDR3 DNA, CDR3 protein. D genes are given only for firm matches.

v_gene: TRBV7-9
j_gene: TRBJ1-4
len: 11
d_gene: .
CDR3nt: TGTGCCACCCAATACGGTGAAAAACTGTTTTTT
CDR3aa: CATQYGEKLFF

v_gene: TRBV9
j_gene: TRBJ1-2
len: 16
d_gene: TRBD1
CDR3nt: TGTGCCAGCAGCACCCACGGGACAGTAACTTCCTATGGCTACACCTTC
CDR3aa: CASSTHGTVTSYGYTF

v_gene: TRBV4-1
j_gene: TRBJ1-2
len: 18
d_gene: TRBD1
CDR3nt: TGCGCCAGCAGCCAAGTAAGGTTAGGGGGCGTAAGTGGACATGGCTACACCTTC
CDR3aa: CASSQVRLGGVSGHGYTF

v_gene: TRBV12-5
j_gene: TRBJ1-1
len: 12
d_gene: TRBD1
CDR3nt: TGTGCTAGTGATCGACAGGGCACTGAAGCTTTCTTT
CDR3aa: CASDRQGTEAFF

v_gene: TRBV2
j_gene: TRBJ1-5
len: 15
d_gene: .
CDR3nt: TGTGCCAGCAGTCAGGATGGACAGCGAGATCAGCCCCAGCATTTT
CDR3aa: CASSQDGQRDQPQHF

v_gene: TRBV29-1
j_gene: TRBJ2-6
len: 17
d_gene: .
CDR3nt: TGCAGCGTTGAAGATAGGACTAAAAGCTCGGGGGCCAACGTCCTGACTTTC
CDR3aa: CSVEDRTKSSGANVLTF

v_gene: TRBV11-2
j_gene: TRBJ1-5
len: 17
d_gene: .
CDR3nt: TGTGCCAGCAGTCGGAGGGGGGGAGGGCACGGGGATCAGCCCCAGCATTTT
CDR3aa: CASSRRGGGHGDQPQHF

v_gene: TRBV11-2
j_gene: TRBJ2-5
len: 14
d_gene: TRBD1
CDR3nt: TGTGCCAGCAGCAACGGACAGGCGCAAGAGACCCAGTACTTC
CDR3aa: CASSNGQAQETQYF

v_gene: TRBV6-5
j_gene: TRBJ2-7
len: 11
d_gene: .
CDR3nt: TGTGCCAGCACCCAGGGGACGGTACAGTACTTC
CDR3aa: CASTQGTVQYF

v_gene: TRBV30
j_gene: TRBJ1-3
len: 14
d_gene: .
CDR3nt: TGTGCCTGGAGTGGAGGAAGCTCTGGAAACACCATATATTTT
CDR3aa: CAWSGGSSGNTIYF

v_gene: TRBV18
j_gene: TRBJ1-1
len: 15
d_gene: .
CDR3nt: TGTGCCAGCTCACCACCGCGGGCGATGAACACTGAAGCTTTCTTT
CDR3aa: CASSPPRAMNTEAFF

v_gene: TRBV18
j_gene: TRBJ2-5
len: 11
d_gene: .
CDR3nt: TGTGCCAGCTCACCGGAGGGGACCCAGTACTTC
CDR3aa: CASSPEGTQYF

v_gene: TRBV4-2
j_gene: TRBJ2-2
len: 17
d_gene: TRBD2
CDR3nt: TGTGCCAGCAGCCGGTCTAGCGGGGGGGCGGGCACCGGGGAGCTGTTTTTT
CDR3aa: CASSRSSGGAGTGELFF

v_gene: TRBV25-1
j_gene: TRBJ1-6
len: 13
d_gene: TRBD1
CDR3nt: TGTGCCAGCTGGGGGACAGGGAATTCACCCCTCCACTTT
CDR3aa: CASWGTGNSPLHF

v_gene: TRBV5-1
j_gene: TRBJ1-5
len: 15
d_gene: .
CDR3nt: TGCGCCAGCAGCTCCGGCGGGATACCCAATCAGCCCCAGCATTTT
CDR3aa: CASSSGGIPNQPQHF

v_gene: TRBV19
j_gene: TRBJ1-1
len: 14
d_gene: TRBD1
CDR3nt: TGTGCCAGTGTGGATCGGACAGGGAACACTGAAGCTTTCTTT
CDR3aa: CASVDRTGNTEAFF

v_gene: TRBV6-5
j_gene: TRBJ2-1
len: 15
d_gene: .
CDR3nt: TGTGCCAGCAGTACCCAACCGAGCTCCTACAATGAGCAGTTCTTC
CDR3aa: CASSTQPSSYNEQFF

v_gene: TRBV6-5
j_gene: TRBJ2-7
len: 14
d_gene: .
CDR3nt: TGTGCCAGCAGGAGAGATAGGAGCGCCTACGAGCAGTACTTC
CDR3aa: CASRRDRSAYEQYF

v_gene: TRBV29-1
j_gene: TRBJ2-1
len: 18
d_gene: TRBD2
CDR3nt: TGCAGCGGCTCGGCAGAAAGCTCAGGACTAGCGGCCGCCAATGAGCAGTTCTTC
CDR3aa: CSGSAESSGLAAANEQFF

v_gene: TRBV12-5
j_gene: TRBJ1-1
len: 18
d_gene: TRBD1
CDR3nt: TGTGCTAGTGACCCCCCGACAGGGGGCGCCCTCTTGAACACTGAAGCTTTCTTT
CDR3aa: CASDPPTGGALLNTEAFF

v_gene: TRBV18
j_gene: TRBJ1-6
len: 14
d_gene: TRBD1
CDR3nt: TGTGCCAGCTCACTGGGGACAGGGGATTCACCCCTACACTTT
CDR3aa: CASSLGTGDSPLHF

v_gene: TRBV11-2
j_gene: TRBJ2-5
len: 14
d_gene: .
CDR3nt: TGTGCCAGCAGCTGGGGCATTTCCCAAGAGACCCAGTACTTC
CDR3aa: CASSWGISQETQYF

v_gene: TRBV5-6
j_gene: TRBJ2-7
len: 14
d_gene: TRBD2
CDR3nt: TGTGCCAGCAGCTCCCTAGCGGGAGGTTTCGAGCAGTACTTC
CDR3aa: CASSSLAGGFEQYF

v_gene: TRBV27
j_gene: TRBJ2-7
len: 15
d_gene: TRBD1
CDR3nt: TGTGCCAGCAGTTTATCCCAGACAGGGGTGTACGAGCAGTACTTC
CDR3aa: CASSLSQTGVYEQYF

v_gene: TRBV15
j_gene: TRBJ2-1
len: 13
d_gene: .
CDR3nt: TGTGCCACCAGCGGCAGGGGGGCCAATGAGCAGTTCTTC
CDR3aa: CATSGRGANEQFF

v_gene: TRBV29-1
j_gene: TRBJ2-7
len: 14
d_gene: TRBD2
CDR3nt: TGCAGCGCCACTAGCGGGAGGGTCGCCTACGAGCAGTACTTC
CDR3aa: CSATSGRVAYEQYF

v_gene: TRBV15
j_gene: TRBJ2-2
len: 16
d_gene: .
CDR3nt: TGTGCCACCAGCAGAGGGGGGGTAGCCGGCACCGGGGAGCTGTTTTTT
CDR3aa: CATSRGGVAGTGELFF

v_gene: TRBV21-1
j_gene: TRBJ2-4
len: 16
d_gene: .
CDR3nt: TGTGCCAGCAGCAAAGCAACGGGGGAGGCCAAAAACATTCAGTACTTC
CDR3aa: CASSKATGEAKNIQYF

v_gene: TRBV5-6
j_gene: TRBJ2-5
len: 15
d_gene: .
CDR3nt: TGTGCCAGCAGCCCTGACCGATTGAGGTGGGAGACCCAGTACTTC
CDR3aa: CASSPDRLRWETQYF

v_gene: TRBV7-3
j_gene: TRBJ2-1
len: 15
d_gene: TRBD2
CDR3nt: TGTGCCAGCAGCTTATCTAGCGGGGCTTACAATGAGCAGTTCTTC
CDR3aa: CASSLSSGAYNEQFF

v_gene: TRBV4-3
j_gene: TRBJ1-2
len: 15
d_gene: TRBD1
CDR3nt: TGCGCCAGCAGCCAAGAGGGCAGGGGGACGGATGGCTACACCTTC
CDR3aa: CASSQEGRGTDGYTF

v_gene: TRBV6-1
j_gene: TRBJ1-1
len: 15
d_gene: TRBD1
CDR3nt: TGTGCCAGCAGTCCCCGGACAGGAGTGAACACTGAAGCTTTCTTT
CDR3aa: CASSPRTGVNTEAFF

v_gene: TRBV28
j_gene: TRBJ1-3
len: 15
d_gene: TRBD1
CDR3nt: TGTGCCAGCAGGCCGAACAGGGGCTCTGGAAACACCATATATTTT
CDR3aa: CASRPNRGSGNTIYF

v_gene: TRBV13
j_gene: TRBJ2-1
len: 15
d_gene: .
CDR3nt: TGTGCCAGCAGCTCAGACTCGTACTTCTACAATGAGCAGTTCTTC
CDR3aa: CASSSDSYFYNEQFF

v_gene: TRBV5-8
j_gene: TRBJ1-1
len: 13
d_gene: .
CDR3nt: TGTGCCAGCAGCCCCGGGGTGATCCGTGAAGCTTTCTTT
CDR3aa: CASSPGVIREAFF

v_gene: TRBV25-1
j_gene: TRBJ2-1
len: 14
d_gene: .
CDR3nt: TGTGCCAGCAGTGAAGAGCTCACCTACAATGAGCAGTTCTTC
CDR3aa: CASSEELTYNEQFF

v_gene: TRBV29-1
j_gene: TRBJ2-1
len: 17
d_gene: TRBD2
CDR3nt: TGCAGCGCTGATGGACTAGCGGGCCGGAGCTCCTACAATGAGCAGTTCTTC
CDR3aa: CSADGLAGRSSYNEQFF

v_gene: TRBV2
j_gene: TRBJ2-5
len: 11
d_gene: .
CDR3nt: TGTGCCAGCAGTTCTGAAGAGACCCAGTACTTC
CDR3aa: CASSSEETQYF

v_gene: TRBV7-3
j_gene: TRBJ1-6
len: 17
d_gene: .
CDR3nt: TGTGCCAGCAGCTTAACTTTCCCTAGCTCCTATAATTCACCCCTCCACTTT
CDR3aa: CASSLTFPSSYNSPLHF

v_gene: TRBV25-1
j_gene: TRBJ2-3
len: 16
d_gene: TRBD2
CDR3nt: TGTGCCAGCAGTGGCCGGGGTAGCGGGGGGTCGTATACGCAGTATTTT
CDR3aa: CASSGRGSGGSYTQYF

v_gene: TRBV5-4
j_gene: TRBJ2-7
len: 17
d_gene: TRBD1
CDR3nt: TGTGCCAGCAGCCCGGGACAGGGGGGACTAGGCATCTACGAGCAGTACTTC
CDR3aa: CASSPGQGGLGIYEQYF

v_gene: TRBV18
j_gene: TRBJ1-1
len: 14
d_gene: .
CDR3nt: TGTGCCAGCTCACCAAGCGGTCTGAACACTGAAGCTTTCTTT
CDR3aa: CASSPSGLNTEAFF

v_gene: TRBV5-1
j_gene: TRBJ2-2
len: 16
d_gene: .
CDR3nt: TGCGCCAGCAGCAGAACTAGCAACTCGAACACCGGGGAGCTGTTTTTT
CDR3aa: CASSRTSNSNTGELFF

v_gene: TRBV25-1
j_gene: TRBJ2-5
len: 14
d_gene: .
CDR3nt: TGTGCCAGCAGTCAAATTGGGGGAGGAGAGACCCAGTACTTC
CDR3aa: CASSQIGGGETQYF

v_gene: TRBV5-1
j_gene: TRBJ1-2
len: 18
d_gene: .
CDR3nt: TGCGCCAGCAGCTTGGTTCGGGTTATGCGGATCGAAAACTATGGCTACACCTTC
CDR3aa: CASSLVRVMRIENYGYTF

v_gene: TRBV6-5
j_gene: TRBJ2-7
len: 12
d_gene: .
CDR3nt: TGTGCCAGCGGAGGGGTCGCCTACGAGCAGTACTTC
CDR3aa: CASGGVAYEQYF

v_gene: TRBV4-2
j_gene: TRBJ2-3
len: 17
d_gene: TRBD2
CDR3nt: TGTGCCAGCAGCCAAGATGGGACTAGCGGGATCACAGATACGCAGTATTTT
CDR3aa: CASSQDGTSGITDTQYF

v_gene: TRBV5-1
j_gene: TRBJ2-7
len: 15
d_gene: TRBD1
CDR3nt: TGCGCCAGCAGCCAAAATTGGGACAGGGAATACGAGCAGTACTTC
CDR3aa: CASSQNWDREYEQYF

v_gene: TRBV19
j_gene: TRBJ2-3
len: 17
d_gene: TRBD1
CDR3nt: TGTGCCAGTAGTTCAGGGGGAGACAGGGCGTTCAAAGATACGCAGTATTTT
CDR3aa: CASSSGGDRAFKDTQYF

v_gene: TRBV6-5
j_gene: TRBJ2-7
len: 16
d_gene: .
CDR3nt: TGTGCCAGCAGTTCAGCCAGAAGGCGGGAACTTTACGAGCAGTACTTC
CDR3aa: CASSSARRRELYEQYF

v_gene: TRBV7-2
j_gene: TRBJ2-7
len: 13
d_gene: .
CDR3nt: TGTGCCAGCAGCTTATGGGGGCCGGACGAGCAGTACTTC
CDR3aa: CASSLWGPDEQYF

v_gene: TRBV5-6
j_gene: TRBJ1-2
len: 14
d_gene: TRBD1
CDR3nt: TGTGCCAGCAGCCCGGCAGGGGGCGGCTATGGCTACACCTTC
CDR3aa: CASSPAGGGYGYTF

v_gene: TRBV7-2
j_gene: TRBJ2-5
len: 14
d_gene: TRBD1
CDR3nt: TGTGCCAGCAGCGCGGGACAGGGTTCGGAGACCCAGTACTTC
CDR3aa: CASSAGQGSETQYF

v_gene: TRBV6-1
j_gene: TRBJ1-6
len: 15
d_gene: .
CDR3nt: TGTGCCAGCAGTGAAATTGACAGGAATAATTCACCCCTCCACTTT
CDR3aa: CASSEIDRNNSPLHF